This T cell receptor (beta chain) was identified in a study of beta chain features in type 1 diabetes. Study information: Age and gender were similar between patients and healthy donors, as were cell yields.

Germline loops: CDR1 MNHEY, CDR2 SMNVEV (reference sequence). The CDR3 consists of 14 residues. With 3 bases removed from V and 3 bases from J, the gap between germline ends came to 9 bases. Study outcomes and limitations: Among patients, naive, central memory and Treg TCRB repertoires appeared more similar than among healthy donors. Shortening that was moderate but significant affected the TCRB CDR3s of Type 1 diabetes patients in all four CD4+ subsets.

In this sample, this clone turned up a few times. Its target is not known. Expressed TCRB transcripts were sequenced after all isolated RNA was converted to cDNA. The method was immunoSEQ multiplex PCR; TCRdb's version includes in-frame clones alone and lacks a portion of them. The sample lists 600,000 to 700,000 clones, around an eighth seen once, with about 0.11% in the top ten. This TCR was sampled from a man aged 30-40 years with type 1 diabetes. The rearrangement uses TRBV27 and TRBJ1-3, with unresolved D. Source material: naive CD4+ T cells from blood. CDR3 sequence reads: CASSFKRDGNTIYF. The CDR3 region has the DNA TGTGCCAGCAGTTTTAAGAGGGATGGAAACACCATATATTTT.